This TCR beta chain was captured in a study of siplizumab effects on memory and regulatory T cells. Points from the study as a whole: The diversity of naive T cells seemed greater than that of memory cells, and their alloresponse contribution seemed major. Sequences below about 10^-5 frequency were poorly captured. As a result, only a minor fraction of alloreactive clones mapped to unstimulated subsets. Roughly 80-97% of proliferating CD4+ or CD8+ clones lacked an assignable naive or memory phenotype.

Using immunoSEQ multiplex PCR, the repertoire was profiled, and TCRdb retains in-frame clones only, with some absent. The sample records 100,000 or so clones, approximately 94% being singletons. The table lists this clone with a count of one. Its target is unknown. The CDR3 runs 11 residues. CDR1 is LNHDA and CDR2 is SQIVND in the germline V gene (reference sequence). Trimming left V 3 bases short and J 10 bases short, with 7 bases between. This sequence joins TRBV19 and TRBJ2-1; unclear D gene. Sequences were obtained from CD4+ T cells sorted from blood. The clonotype comes from a human donor in good health. Here the CDR3 DNA reads TGTGCCAGTAGTATGGCGGAGGAGCAGTTCTTC. Its protein is CASSMAEEQFF.